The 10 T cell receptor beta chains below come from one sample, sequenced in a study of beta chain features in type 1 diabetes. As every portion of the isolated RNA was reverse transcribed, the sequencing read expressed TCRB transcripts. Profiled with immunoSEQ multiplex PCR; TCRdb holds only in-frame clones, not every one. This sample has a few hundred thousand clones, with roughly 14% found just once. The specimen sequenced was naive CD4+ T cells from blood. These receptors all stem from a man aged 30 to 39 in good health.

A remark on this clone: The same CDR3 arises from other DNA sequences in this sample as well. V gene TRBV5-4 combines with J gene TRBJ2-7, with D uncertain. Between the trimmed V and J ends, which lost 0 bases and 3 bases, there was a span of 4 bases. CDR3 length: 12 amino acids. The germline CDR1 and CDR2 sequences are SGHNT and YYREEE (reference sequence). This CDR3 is CASSLGGYEQYF. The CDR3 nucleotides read TGTGCCAGCAGCTTGGGGGGCTACGAGCAGTACTTC.

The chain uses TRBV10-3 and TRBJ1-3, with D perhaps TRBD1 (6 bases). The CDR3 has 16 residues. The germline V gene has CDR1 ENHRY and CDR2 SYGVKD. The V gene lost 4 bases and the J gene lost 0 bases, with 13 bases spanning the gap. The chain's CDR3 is CAISVGGQHSGNTIYF. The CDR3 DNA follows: TGTGCCATCAGTGTAGGAGGACAGCACTCTGGAAACACCATATATTTT.

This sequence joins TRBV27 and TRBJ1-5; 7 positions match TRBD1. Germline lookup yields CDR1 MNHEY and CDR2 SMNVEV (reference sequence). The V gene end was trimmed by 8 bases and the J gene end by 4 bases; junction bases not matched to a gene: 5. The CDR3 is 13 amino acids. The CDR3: CASGRGANQPQHF. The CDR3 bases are TGTGCCAGCGGCAGGGGGGCGAATCAGCCCCAGCATTTT.

CDR3 protein: CAIRGQHTGELFF. The CDR3 coding sequence is TGTGCCATCAGGGGACAGCACACCGGGGAGCTGTTTTTT. This sequence joins TRBV10-3 and TRBJ2-2; 7 bases match TRBD1. V trimming: 6 bases; J trimming: 3 bases; junction bases outside the gene matches: 1. This CDR3 has 13 amino acids. CDR1 is ENHRY and CDR2 is SYGVKD in the germline V gene.

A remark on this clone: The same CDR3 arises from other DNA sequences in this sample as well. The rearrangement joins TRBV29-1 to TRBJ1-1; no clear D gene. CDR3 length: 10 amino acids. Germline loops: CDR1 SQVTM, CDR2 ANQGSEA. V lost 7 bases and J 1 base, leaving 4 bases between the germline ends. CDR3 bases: TGCAGCGCCAAGAACACTGAAGCTTTCTTT. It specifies CSAKNTEAFF.

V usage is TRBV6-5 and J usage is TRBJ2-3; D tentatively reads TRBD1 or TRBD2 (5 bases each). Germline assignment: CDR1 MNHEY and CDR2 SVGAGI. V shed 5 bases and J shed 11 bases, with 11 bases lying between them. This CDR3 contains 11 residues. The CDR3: CASSEGYRQYF. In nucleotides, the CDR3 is TGTGCCAGCAGTGAGGGGTACCGGCAGTATTTT.

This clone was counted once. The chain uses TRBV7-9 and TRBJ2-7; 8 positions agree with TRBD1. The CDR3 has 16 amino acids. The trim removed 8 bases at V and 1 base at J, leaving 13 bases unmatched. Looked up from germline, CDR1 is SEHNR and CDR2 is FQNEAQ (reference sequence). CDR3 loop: CASPRRDRGPSYEQYV. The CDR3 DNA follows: TGTGCCAGCCCCCGACGTGACAGGGGCCCATCCTACGAGCAGTACGTC.

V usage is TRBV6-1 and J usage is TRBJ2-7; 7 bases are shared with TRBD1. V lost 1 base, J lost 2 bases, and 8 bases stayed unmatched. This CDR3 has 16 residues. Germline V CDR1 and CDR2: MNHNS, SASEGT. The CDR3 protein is CASSEGRGRGTYEQYV. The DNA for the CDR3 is TGTGCCAGCAGTGAAGGAAGGGGGCGCGGCACCTACGAGCAGTACGTC.

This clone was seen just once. As DNA, the CDR3 is TGTGCCAGCAGCTTGGAAAGAGGTCGGAACACTGAAGCTTTCTTT. It specifies CASSLERGRNTEAFF. V usage is TRBV5-4 and J usage is TRBJ1-1; D call uncertain. The CDR3 is made up of 15 amino acids. The V and J ends lost 0 bases and 1 base respectively, with 10 bases between them. CDR1 is SGHNT and CDR2 is YYREEE in the germline V gene (reference sequence).

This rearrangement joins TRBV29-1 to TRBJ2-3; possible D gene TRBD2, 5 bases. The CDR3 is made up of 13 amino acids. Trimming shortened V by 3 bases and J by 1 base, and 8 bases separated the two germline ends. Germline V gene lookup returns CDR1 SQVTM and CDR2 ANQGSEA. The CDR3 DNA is TGCAGCGTTGAGTGGCGGGGCACAGATACGCAGTATTTT. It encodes CSVEWRGTDTQYF.